This paragraph covers one T cell receptor (beta chain) sequence. The data stem from a study of cytomegalovirus exposure and HLA in healthy donors. V was shortened by 4 bases and J by 5 bases, with 23 bases between the two germline ends. The germline V gene encodes CDR1 GTSNPN and CDR2 SVGIG (reference sequence). CDR3 length: 16 amino acids. Researchers ran the PCR with 60 Vbeta and 13 Jbeta primers. Libraries were prepared by immunoSEQ multiplex PCR; TCRdb keeps only in-frame clonotypes and omits some of them. This table has 150,000 to 200,000 clones, 75% to 85% appearing once. The specimen was PBMCs. The TCR was taken from a male donor in good health and CMV-seropositive. The rearrangement uses TRBV30 and TRBJ2-5, with D possibly matching TRBD2 (5 bases). CDR3 loop: CAWTPIRTGGQETQYF. CDR3 bases: TGTGCCTGGACTCCCATAAGGACGGGCGGGCAGGAGACCCAGTACTTC.